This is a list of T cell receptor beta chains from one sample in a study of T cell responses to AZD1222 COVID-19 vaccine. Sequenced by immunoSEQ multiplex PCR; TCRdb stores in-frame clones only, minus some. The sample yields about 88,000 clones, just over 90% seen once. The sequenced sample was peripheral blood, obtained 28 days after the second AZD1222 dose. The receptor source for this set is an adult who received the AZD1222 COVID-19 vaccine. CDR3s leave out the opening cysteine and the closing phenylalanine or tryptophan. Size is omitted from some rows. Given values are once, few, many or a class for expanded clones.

ATSRDRQGGNTIY	.	TRBV15	TRBJ1-3
ASSQRVGEGNYGYT	.	TRBV4-3	TRBJ1-2
ATSRFSGEYNEQF	.	TRBV15	TRBJ2-1
AWLRDRENTEAF	.	TRBV30	TRBJ1-1
ASSLTSLPTDTQY	.	TRBV7-2	TRBJ2-3
AWRSGGHSPLH	.	TRBV30	TRBJ1-6
ASSSGQSYNEQF	.	TRBV5-1	TRBJ2-1
ASLNRGQNYGYT	.	TRBV18	TRBJ1-2
ASSYSTPGGRGGELF	once	TRBV6-2/TRBV6-3	TRBJ2-2
ASSPLQGGRHEKLF	.	TRBV28	TRBJ1-4
ASSTRQGSTEAF	once	TRBV19	TRBJ1-1
ASSYYRNSPLH	.	TRBV18	TRBJ1-6
ASSTAGTGTDTQY	.	TRBV19	TRBJ2-3
ASSQDYRQGKNSPLH	.	TRBV3-1/TRBV3-2	TRBJ1-6
ASRGWGSNQPQH	.	TRBV5-8	TRBJ1-5
ASSLPLSGEGYNEQF	.	TRBV28	TRBJ2-1
ASSPNGGGSSPYEQY	.	TRBV28	TRBJ2-7
ASSLRGPYEQY	.	TRBV28	TRBJ2-7
ASSPQGAVGYT	.	TRBV18	TRBJ1-2
ASSANGYNEQF	.	TRBV25-1	TRBJ2-1
ASSQQGPQPPLH	.	TRBV6-6	TRBJ1-6
ASSQGGDTDTQY	once	TRBV5-1	TRBJ2-3
ASSPSLTGTEAF	.	TRBV18	TRBJ1-1
ASRRDYNNEQF	.	TRBV5-1	TRBJ2-1
ASSYGYAVEAF	once	TRBV6-5	TRBJ1-1
ASSPTLTGFSGNTIY	.	TRBV19	TRBJ1-3
ASSFRPGSEQY	.	TRBV7-2	TRBJ2-7
ASSLAPRPARGPERYT	.	TRBV7-9	TRBJ1-2
ASSLSQGGDQPQH	.	TRBV5-1	TRBJ1-5
ASSQPGTPLH	.	TRBV12-3/TRBV12-4	TRBJ1-6
SASSSLFAGAGYT	.	TRBV20-1	TRBJ1-2
ASSLGHGLGGYT	once	TRBV5-1	TRBJ1-2
ASSQGEQGVREYT	.	TRBV4-1	TRBJ1-2
ASSRDRGGGYT	few	TRBV7-2	TRBJ1-2